This TCR beta chain emerged from a study of CD8 T cells in Susac syndrome. For the study at large: Of the sequenced Susac syndrome patients, six had active disease and 8 or 9 were in remission.

Germline V CDR1 and CDR2: LNHNV, YYDKDF (reference sequence). The CDR3 covers 16 residues. Trimming shortened V by 5 bases and J by 6 bases, and 17 bases separated the two germline ends. RNA amounts of about 0.5 to 1 ug underwent reverse transcription with random hexamers. TCRdb recomputed calls from the immunoSEQ multiplex PCR reads with MiXCR, one row per CDR3 protein. The top ten hold 0.12% of the sample, which has fewer than 200,000 distinct CDR3 sequences, approximately 94% seen once. The source material was CD4+ T cells from PBMCs. This sequence originates from a human donor with Susac syndrome. This chain connects TRBV15 to TRBJ1-6, with D possibly TRBD1 on 5 matching bases. As DNA, the CDR3 is TGTGCCACCAGCCTTGAGGTCGGCAGGGCTAATTCACCCCTCCACTTT. It is translated as CATSLEVGRANSPLHF.